Described below is a single TCR beta chain sequence and its context. This entry is derived from a study of blood T cell repertoires in COVID-19. Study in general: Some COVID-19 samples were acute and others convalescent; all came from the United States, Italy and Spain. From T cells, B-cell-depleted T cells, or PBMCs came the material, which was cDNA or gDNA.

Germline-derived CDR1 and CDR2 are SGDLS and YYNGEE. This CDR3 contains 18 residues. Trimming pared 0 bases from V and 4 bases from J, leaving 21 bases between. TCRdb's copy holds only in-frame clones and misses some; the assay was immunoSEQ multiplex PCR. The sample carries approximately 240,000 clones, around 89% recorded once. Recruitment covered over 20 US areas and drew participants whose ages spanned roughly 18 to 95 years. This clonotype originated in a woman under 30 in a cohort exposed to, infected with or recovered from COVID-19 (not recorded which). V gene TRBV9 combines with J gene TRBJ2-3; D gene ambiguous. The sequenced sample consisted of PBMCs or T cells enriched from blood (not recorded which). The CDR3 coding sequence is TGTGCCAGCAGCGTAGATGGTCGGGTGGCAGAACGGCCAGATACGCAGTATTTT. Translation gives CASSVDGRVAERPDTQYF.